This T cell receptor beta chain was sequenced in a study of T-cell memory formation after mild COVID-19. As to this clonotype: As yet, its antigen is unknown.

Constant-segment primers and 5'RACE yielded cDNA libraries for TCR alpha and TCR beta, each carrying sample barcodes and UMIs. TCRdb re-called the 5' RACE reads through MiXCR, storing one row per CDR3 protein. The table has some 110,000 distinct CDR3 sequences, roughly 12% seen once. There are 13 residues in the CDR3. The V and J ends lost 6 bases and 0 bases, in that order; junction bases with no gene match: 4. CDR1 and CDR2 from the germline V gene are DFQATT and SNEGSKA (reference sequence). Findings and limits, study-wide: Of the contracting clones, CD4+ ones lay mainly in CM and EM, and CD8+ ones in EMRA. Pre-infection memory showed some responding clones, and this suggested that cross-reactive memory joined.

The clonotype comes from an adult woman who had mild COVID-19 (a few samples of this study predate the infection). Cell type and time point are not known. The source material was PBMCs or a T cell subset sorted from them (not recorded which). The chain links TRBV20-1 to TRBJ2-7; TRBD2 matches 8 bases. The CDR3 spells CSAGGDNSYEQYF. In DNA form, the CDR3 reads TGCAGTGCCGGGGGGGACAACTCCTACGAGCAGTACTTC.